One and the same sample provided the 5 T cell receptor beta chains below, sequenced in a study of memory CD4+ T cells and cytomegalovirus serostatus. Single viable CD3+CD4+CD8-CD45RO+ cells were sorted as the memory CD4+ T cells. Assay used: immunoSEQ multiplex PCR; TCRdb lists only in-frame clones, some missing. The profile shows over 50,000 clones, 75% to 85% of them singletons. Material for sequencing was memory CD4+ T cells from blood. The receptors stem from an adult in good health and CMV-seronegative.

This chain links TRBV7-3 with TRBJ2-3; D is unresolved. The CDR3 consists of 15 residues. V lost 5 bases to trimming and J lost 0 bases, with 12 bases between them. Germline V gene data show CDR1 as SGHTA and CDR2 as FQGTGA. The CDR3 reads CASSPRRTSTDTQYF. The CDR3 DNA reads TGTGCCAGCAGCCCCCGGAGAACTAGCACAGATACGCAGTATTTT.

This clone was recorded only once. The CDR3 region has the DNA TGCGCCAGCAGTCCGATTAGCGGGGACACAGATACGCAGTATTTT. It translates to CASSPISGDTDTQYF. The chain uses TRBV10-2 and TRBJ2-3, with 8 positions matching TRBD2. The germline gives CDR1 WSHSY, CDR2 SAAADI. This CDR3 has 15 amino acids. Trimming cost V 5 bases and J 2 bases; bases outside gene matches: 6.

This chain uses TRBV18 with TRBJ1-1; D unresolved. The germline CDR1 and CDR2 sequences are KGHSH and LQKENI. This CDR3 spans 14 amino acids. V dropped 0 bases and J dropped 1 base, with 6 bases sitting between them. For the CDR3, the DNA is TGTGCCAGCTCACCACCGTATGGGAACACTGAAGCTTTCTTT. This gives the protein CASSPPYGNTEAFF.

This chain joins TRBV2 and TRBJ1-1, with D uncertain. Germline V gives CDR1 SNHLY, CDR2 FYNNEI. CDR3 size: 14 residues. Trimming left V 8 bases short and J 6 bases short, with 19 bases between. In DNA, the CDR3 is TGTGCCAGCCTCGCCCGGCGCGGAGACGCTGAAGCTTTCTTT. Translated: CASLARRGDAEAFF.

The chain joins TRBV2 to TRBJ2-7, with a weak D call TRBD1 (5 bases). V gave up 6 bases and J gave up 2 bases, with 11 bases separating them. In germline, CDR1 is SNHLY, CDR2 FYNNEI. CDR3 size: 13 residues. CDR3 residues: CASRGRATYEQYF. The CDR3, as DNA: TGTGCCAGCAGAGGCAGGGCAACCTACGAGCAGTACTTC.